Given below is one T cell receptor (beta chain) in context. Its antigen is not known. Libraries were prepared by immunoSEQ multiplex PCR; TCRdb keeps only in-frame clonotypes and omits some of them. There are thousands of clones in the sample; about 81% occur only once, and 9.7% lies in the top ten. This CDR3 comprises 15 residues. V lost 4 bases and J lost 1; bases outside the gene matches: 4. Germline CDR1 reads SGHRS; CDR2 reads YFSETQ. These data belong to a study of tumor-infiltrating lymphocytes in localized non-small cell lung cancer. General observations from the study: Different pieces of the same tissue were used for each assay. Recurrence-free survival showed no association with tumor T-cell fraction. Only some patients had TCR sequencing, depending on available tissue.

The J gene is TRBJ2-1, the V gene TRBV5-1; 8 nucleotides line up with TRBD2. Sequencing was performed on lung tumor tissue. The clonotype originates from a human donor with non-small cell lung cancer. This CDR3 is CASSESGSSYNEQFF. CDR3 bases: TGCGCCAGCAGCGAGAGCGGGAGTTCCTACAATGAGCAGTTCTTC.